The clone carrying this T cell receptor (beta chain) was seen a few times. This specimen comes from a study of T cell repertoires in cytomegalovirus infection. TCRdb passed the reads through MiXCR, listing each CDR3 protein once. The profile shows roughly 230,000 distinct CDR3 sequences, over 15% of them singletons. The junction had 11 bases not matched to a gene; V was cut back by 3 bases and J by 2 bases. Per germline, CDR1 DFQATT and CDR2 SNEGSKA (reference sequence). The CDR3 is 18 amino acids. The receptor's source is a human donor in good health (CMV status not recorded). Some clones in this sample may be carry-over from other donors' samples. The specimen was CD8+ T cells from PBMCs. V is TRBV20-1 and J is TRBJ2-7, with 15 bases fitting TRBD2. The CDR3 loop reads CSASSGLAGGLRTYEQYF. CDR3 DNA: TGCAGTGCTAGCTCGGGACTAGCGGGGGGCCTCCGGACCTACGAGCAGTACTTC.